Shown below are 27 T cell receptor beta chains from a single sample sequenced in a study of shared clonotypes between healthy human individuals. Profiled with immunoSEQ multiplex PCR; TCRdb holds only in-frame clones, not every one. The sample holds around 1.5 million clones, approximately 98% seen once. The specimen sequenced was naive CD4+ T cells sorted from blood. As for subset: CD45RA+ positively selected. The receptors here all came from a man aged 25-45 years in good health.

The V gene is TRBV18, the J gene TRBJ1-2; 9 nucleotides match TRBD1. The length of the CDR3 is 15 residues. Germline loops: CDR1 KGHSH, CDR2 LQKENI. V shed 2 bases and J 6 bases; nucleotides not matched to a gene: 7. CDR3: CASSPFLGQGNGYTF. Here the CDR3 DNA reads TGTGCCAGCTCACCATTCCTGGGACAGGGTAATGGCTACACCTTC.

The CDR3 is CASSFGSWNTEAFF. The CDR3 nucleotides read TGTGCCAGCAGTTTCGGCAGCTGGAACACTGAAGCTTTCTTT. The chain recombines TRBV27 with TRBJ1-1; D call uncertain. The CDR3 totals 14 residues. V was trimmed by 3 bases and J by 1 base, leaving 9 bases between them. The V gene's germline CDR1 is MNHEY and CDR2 SMNVEV (reference sequence).

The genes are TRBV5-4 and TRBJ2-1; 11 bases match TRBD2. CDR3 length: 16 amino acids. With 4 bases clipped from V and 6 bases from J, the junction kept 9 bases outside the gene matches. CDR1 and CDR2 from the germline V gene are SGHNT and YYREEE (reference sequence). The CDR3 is CASSAETSGRTNEQFF. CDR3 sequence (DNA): TGTGCCAGCAGCGCAGAAACTAGCGGGAGAACCAATGAGCAGTTCTTC. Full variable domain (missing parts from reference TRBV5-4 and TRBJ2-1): ETGVTQSPTHLIKTRGQQVTLRCSSQSGHNTVSWYQQALGQGPQFIFQYYREEENGRGNFPPRFSGLQFPNYSSELNVNALELDDSALYLCASSAETSGRTNEQFFGPGTRLTVL.

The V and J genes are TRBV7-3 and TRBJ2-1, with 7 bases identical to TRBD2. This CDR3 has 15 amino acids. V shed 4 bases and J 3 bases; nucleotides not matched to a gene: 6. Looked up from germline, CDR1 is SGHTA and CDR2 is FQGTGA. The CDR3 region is CASSSSGDNYNEQFF. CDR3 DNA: TGTGCCAGCAGCTCTAGCGGAGATAACTACAATGAGCAGTTCTTC. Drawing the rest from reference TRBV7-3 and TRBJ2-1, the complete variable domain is GAGVSQTPSNKVTEKGKYVELRCDPISGHTALYWYRQSLGQGPEFLIYFQGTGAADDSGLPNDRFFAVRPEGSVSTLKIQRTERGDSAVYLCASSSSGDNYNEQFFGPGTRLTVL.

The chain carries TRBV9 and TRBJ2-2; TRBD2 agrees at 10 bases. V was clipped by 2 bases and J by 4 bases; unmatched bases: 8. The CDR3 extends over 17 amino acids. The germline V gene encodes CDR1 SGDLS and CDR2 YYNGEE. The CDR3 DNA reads TGTGCCAGCAGCGTCCTCCCTAGCGGGAGAGTCACCGGGGAGCTGTTTTTT. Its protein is CASSVLPSGRVTGELFF.

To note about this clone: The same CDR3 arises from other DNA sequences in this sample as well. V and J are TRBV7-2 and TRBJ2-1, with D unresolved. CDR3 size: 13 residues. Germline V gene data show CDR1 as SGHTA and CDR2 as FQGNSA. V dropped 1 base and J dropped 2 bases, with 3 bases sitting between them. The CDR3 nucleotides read TGTGCCAGCAGCTTAGGAGCCTACAATGAGCAGTTCTTC. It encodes CASSLGAYNEQFF.

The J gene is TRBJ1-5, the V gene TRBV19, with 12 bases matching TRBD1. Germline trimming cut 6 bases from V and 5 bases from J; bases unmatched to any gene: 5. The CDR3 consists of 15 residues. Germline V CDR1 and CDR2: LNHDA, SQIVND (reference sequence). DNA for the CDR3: TGTGCCAGTAGCATCCGGGACAGGGGGCATCAGCCCCAGCATTTT. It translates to CASSIRDRGHQPQHF.

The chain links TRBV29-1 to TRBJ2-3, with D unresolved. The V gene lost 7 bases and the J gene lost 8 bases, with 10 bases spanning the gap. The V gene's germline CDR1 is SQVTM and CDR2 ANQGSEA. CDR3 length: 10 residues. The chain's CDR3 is CSAIKVTQYF. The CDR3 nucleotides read TGCAGCGCAATAAAAGTTACGCAGTATTTT.

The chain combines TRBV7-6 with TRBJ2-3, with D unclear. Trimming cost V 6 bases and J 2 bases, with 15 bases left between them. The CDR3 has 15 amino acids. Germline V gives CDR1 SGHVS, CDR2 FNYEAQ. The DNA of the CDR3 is TGTGCCAGCAGTCGAACGGTAGGCTACACAGATACGCAGTATTTT. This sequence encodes CASSRTVGYTDTQYF.

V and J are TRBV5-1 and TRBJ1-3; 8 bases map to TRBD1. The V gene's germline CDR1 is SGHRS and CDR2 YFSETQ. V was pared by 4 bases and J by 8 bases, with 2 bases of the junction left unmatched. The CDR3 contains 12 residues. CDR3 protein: CASSQQGDTIYF. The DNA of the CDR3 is TGCGCCAGCAGCCAACAGGGGGACACCATATATTTT. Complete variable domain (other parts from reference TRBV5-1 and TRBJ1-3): KAGVTQTPRYLIKTRGQQVTLSCSPISGHRSVSWYQQTPGQGLQFLFEYFSETQRNKGNFPGRFSGRQFSNSRSEMNVSTLELGDSALYLCASSQQGDTIYFGEGSWLTVV.

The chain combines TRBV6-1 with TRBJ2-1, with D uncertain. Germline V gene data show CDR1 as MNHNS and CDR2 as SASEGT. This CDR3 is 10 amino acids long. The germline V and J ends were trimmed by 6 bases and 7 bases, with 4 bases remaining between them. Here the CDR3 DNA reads TGTGCCAGCAGCCTGAATGAGCAGTTCTTC. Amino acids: CASSLNEQFF.

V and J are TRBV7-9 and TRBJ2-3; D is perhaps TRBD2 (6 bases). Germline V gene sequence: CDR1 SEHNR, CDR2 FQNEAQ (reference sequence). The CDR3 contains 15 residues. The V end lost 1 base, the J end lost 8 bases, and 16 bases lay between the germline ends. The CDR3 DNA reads TGTGCCAGCAGCTTAGGAACGGGGACTGTAGGTACGCAGTATTTT. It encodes CASSLGTGTVGTQYF.

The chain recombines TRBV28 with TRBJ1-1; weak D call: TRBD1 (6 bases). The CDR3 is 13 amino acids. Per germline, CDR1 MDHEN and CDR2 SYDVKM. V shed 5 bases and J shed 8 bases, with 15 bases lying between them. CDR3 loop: CASSDQGLREAFF. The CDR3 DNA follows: TGTGCCAGCAGTGATCAGGGGCTTCGGGAAGCTTTCTTT.

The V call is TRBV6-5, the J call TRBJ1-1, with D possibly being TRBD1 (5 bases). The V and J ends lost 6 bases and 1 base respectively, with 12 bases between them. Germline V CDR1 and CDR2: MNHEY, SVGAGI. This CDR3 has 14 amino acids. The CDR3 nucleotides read TGTGCCAGCAGGTTGACAGTACCGAACACTGAAGCTTTCTTT. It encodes CASRLTVPNTEAFF.

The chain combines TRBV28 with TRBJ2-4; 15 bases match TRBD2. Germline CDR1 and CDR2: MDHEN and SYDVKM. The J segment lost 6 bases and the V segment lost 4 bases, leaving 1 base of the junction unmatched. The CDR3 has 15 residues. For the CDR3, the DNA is TGTGCCAGCAGTTGGGGACTAGCGGGAGGAAACATTCAGTACTTC. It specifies CASSWGLAGGNIQYF.

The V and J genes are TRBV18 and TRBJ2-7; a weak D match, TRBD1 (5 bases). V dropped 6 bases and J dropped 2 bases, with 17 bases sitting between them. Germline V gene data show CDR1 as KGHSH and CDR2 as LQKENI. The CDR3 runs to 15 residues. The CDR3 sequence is CASSPLPTEPYEQYF. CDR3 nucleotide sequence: TGTGCCAGCTCCCCCCTCCCGACAGAGCCCTACGAGCAGTACTTC.

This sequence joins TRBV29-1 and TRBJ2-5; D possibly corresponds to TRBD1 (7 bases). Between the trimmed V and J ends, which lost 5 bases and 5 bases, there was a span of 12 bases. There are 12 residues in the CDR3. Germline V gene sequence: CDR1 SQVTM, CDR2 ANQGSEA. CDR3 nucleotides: TGCAGCGTTATGGAGGGGGCGGAGACCCAGTACTTC. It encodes CSVMEGAETQYF. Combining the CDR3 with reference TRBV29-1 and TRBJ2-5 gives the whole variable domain SAVISQKPSRDICQRGTSLTIQCQVDSQVTMMFWYRQQPGQSLTLIATANQGSEATYESGFVIDKFPISRPNLTFSTLTVSNMSPEDSSIYLCSVMEGAETQYFGPGTRLLVL.

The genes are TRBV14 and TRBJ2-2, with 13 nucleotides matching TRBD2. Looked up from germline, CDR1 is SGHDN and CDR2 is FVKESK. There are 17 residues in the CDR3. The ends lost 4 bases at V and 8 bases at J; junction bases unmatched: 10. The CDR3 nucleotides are TGTGCCAGCAGCCGAACCGCGACTAGCGGGAGGTCTGGGGAGCTGTTTTTT. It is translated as CASSRTATSGRSGELFF.

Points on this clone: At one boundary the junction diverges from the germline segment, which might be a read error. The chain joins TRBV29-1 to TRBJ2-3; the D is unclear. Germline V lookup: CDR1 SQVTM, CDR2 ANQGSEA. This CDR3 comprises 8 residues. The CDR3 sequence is CSTDTRYF. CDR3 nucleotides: TGCAGCACAGATACGCGGTATTTT.

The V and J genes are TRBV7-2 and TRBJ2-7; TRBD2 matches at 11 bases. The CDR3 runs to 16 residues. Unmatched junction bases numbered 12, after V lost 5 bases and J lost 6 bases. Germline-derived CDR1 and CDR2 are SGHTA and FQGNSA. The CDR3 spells CASSPGRVAGGVEQYF. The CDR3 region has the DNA TGTGCCAGCAGCCCGGGGAGGGTAGCGGGAGGGGTCGAGCAGTACTTC.

The CDR3 protein is CASTSGVSGYNEQFF. CDR3 nucleotides: TGTGCCAGCACTTCTGGGGTTAGCGGGTACAATGAGCAGTTCTTC. V and J are TRBV28 and TRBJ2-1; 7 bases match TRBD2. Looked up from germline, CDR1 is MDHEN and CDR2 is SYDVKM. Trimming took 7 bases from V and 4 from J; bases not matched to a gene: 10. The CDR3 spans 15 residues.

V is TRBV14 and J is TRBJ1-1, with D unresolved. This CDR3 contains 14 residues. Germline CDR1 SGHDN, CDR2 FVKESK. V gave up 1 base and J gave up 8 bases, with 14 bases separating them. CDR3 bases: TGTGCCAGCAGCCAAGTATGGGCCGGAGGAGAAGCTTTCTTT. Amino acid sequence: CASSQVWAGGEAFF.

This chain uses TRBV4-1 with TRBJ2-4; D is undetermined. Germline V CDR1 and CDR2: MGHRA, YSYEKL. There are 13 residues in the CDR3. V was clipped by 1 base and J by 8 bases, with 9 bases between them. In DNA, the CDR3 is TGCGCCAGCAGCCAAGTTGTGTGGGACATTCAGTACTTC. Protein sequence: CASSQVVWDIQYF.

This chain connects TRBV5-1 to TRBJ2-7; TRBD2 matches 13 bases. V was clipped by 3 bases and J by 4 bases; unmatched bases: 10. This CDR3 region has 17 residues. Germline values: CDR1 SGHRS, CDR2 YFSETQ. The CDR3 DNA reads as TGCGCCAGCAGCTCGGGACTAGCGGGACCAGCCCCATACGAGCAGTACTTC. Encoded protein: CASSSGLAGPAPYEQYF.

Here the CDR3 reads CASSQDLADYSYEQFF. DNA of the CDR3: TGTGCCAGCAGCCAAGATCTAGCAGACTACAGCTATGAGCAGTTCTTC. The chain joins TRBV4-2 to TRBJ2-1, with D perhaps TRBD2 (5 bases). CDR1 and CDR2 from the germline V gene are LGHNA and YNFKEQ. There are 16 residues in the CDR3. V shed 0 bases and J shed 8 bases, with 17 bases lying between them.

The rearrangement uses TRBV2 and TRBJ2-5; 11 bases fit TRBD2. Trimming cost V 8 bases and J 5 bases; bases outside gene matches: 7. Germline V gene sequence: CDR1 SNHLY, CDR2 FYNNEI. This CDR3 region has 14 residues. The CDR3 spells CASCGASGRETQYF. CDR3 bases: TGTGCCAGCTGCGGGGCTAGCGGGAGGGAGACCCAGTACTTC.

The CDR3 here is CASSRRTRGSTDTQYF. DNA for the CDR3: TGTGCCAGCTCACGTCGGACGCGCGGTAGCACAGATACGCAGTATTTT. The chain has TRBV18 and TRBJ2-3; D is uncertain. V lost 4 bases and J 0 bases, leaving 14 bases between the germline ends. Germline CDR1 KGHSH, CDR2 LQKENI. The CDR3 is 16 amino acids.